This is a list of T cell receptor beta chains from one sample in a study of T cell responses to AZD1222 COVID-19 vaccine. The data were produced by immunoSEQ multiplex PCR, yet TCRdb's version contains in-frame clones alone and is incomplete. The profile covers approximately 100,000 clones, with around nine tenths appearing a single time and approximately 3.7% taken by the ten largest. The material sequenced was peripheral blood, taken on day 0 of AZD1222 vaccination. The receptors here all came from an adult in good health. CDR3s include the opening cysteine and the closing phenylalanine or tryptophan. The order of the fields is CDR3 DNA, CDR3 protein, clone size, D gene, J gene, V gene. D genes are given only for firm matches. Expanded clones are given a class, and other clones once, few, many or no size at all.

TGTGCCAGCAGCTTAGTGAGGAGGGATATATCCTACAATGAGCAGTTCTTC CASSLVRRDISYNEQFF NA NA TRBJ2-1 TRBV7-9
TGCGCCAGCAGCCGGGGGACCTCCAATGAGCAGTTCTTC CASSRGTSNEQFF NA NA TRBJ2-1 TRBV4-1
TGTGCCATCAGTGAGTCGAAGGTGGGCGGAATGGGCAATCAGCCCCAGCATTTT CAISESKVGGMGNQPQHF NA NA TRBJ1-5 TRBV10-3
TGTGCCAGCAGCTACGGGACTAGTTACCCAGATACGCAGTATTTT CASSYGTSYPDTQYF NA TRBD2 TRBJ2-3 TRBV5-5
TGCGCCAGCAGCCAAGCCGGACAGGGCGTCTATGGCTACACCTTC CASSQAGQGVYGYTF NA TRBD1 TRBJ1-2 TRBV4-1
TGCAGCGTTGAAGATCGGACGGCAACTAATGAAAAACTGTTTTTT CSVEDRTATNEKLFF NA NA TRBJ1-4 TRBV29-1
TGTGCCAGCAGCTTTGACAGGGAGGTCAACTATGGCTACACCTTC CASSFDREVNYGYTF NA TRBD1 TRBJ1-2 TRBV7-2
TGTGCCAGCAGCGAGGGGACAATAAATTCACCCCTCCACTTT CASSEGTINSPLHF NA NA TRBJ1-6 TRBV9
TGCGCCAGCAGCCAAGGACGTTTGGGGGAAACCGGGGAGCTGTTTTTT CASSQGRLGETGELFF NA NA TRBJ2-2 TRBV4-1
TGCGCCAGCAGCGGGGGAGGCTCAGATACGCAGTATTTT CASSGGGSDTQYF NA NA TRBJ2-3 TRBV5-1
TGTGCCAGCAGTTACCTCTGGGGCTCCTATAATTCACCCCTCCACTTT CASSYLWGSYNSPLHF once NA TRBJ1-6 TRBV6-2/TRBV6-3
TGTGCCAGCAGCGGGACAGTCTCTGGAAACACCATATATTTT CASSGTVSGNTIYF few TRBD1 TRBJ1-3 TRBV11-2
TGTGCCTGGAGTGTTCAGCCGAACACTGAAGCTTTCTTT CAWSVQPNTEAFF NA NA TRBJ1-1 TRBV30
TGTGCCACCAGTCTCAACCGGGACAGGGACACTGAAGCTTTCTTT CATSLNRDRDTEAFF NA TRBD1 TRBJ1-1 TRBV6-5
TGTGCCAGCAGTGACTTGGGTATCTCTGAAGCTTTCTTT CASSDLGISEAFF once NA TRBJ1-1 TRBV2
TGTGCCACCAGCCCCGGGAGACAGGGGCTGGCCAATGAGCAGTTCTTC CATSPGRQGLANEQFF NA TRBD1 TRBJ2-1 TRBV24-1
TGTGCCAGCAGCTCCCTCTCCCTACAGGGGGCGAATGGCTACACCTTC CASSSLSLQGANGYTF NA TRBD1 TRBJ1-2 TRBV11-2
TGTGCCAGTAGTATGATCGGGGGGAGGGGATATGAGCAGTTCTTC CASSMIGGRGYEQFF NA TRBD2 TRBJ2-1 TRBV19